Listed below are T cell receptor beta chains from one sample, sequenced in a study of CD4 T cells in relation to SARS-CoV-2 and coronaviruses. Sequenced by immunoSEQ multiplex PCR; TCRdb stores in-frame clones only, minus some. The top ten clones hold roughly a sixth of a sample with about 22,000 clones, roughly 73% of them seen once. No antigens are known for them. The specimen was CD4+ T cells from PBMCs, cultured in vitro. The source of these receptors is a human donor in good health. Both conserved end residues are part of each CDR3. Some rows have no size entry. The others give once, few or many, or a class for an expanded clone.

J gene: TRBJ1-2; clone size: .; V gene: TRBV15; CDR3 protein: CATSRARGNYGYTF
J gene: TRBJ1-1; clone size: few; V gene: TRBV7-3; CDR3 protein: CASSLTLNTEAFF
J gene: TRBJ1-2; clone size: .; V gene: TRBV5-5; CDR3 protein: CASSPLGTQYGYTF
J gene: TRBJ1-5; clone size: .; V gene: TRBV11-2; CDR3 protein: CASSLGSNQPQHF
J gene: TRBJ2-3; clone size: .; V gene: TRBV7-9; CDR3 protein: CASSLGGDLTDTQYF
J gene: TRBJ2-3; clone size: .; V gene: TRBV5-1; CDR3 protein: CASSLGLDTDTQYF
J gene: TRBJ2-7; clone size: once; V gene: TRBV2; CDR3 protein: CASTRDRGPSYEQYF
J gene: TRBJ1-1; clone size: .; V gene: TRBV19; CDR3 protein: CASSKGTGSEAFF
J gene: TRBJ2-3; clone size: .; V gene: TRBV9; CDR3 protein: CASSVAASGNTDTQYF
J gene: TRBJ1-1; clone size: .; V gene: TRBV3-1/TRBV3-2; CDR3 protein: CASSQTGRGTEAFF
J gene: TRBJ2-5; clone size: .; V gene: TRBV9; CDR3 protein: CASSVTGGVQETQYF
J gene: TRBJ1-5; clone size: .; V gene: TRBV28; CDR3 protein: CAWGRGYRQPQHF
J gene: TRBJ1-2; clone size: .; V gene: TRBV2; CDR3 protein: CASSEGDRVKGYTF
J gene: TRBJ2-2; clone size: .; V gene: TRBV19; CDR3 protein: CASGPGGGELFF
J gene: TRBJ2-7; clone size: few; V gene: TRBV6-5; CDR3 protein: CASSLAAGVYEQYF